This TCR beta chain was recorded in a study of blood T cells in healthy people across ages. CDR3 length: 14 amino acids. Trimming took 1 base from V and 6 from J, leaving 13 bases between them. The germline CDR1 and CDR2 sequences are DFQATT and SNEGSKA (reference sequence). The table lists this clonotype with a count of one. Its antigen is undetermined. Study outcomes and limitations: Among long-lived donors, naive CD4+ cells were more numerous and diversity higher than in aged donors.

Alongside a J-beta primer mix, a sample-barcoded 5' primer served in a second PCR lasting roughly 6 to 11 cycles. A tag from a template-switch adaptor with 12 random nucleotides marked each cDNA molecule. Via MiXCR, TCRdb re-called the 5' RACE reads, giving one row per CDR3 protein. The data show over a million distinct CDR3 sequences, 45% seen once. The specimen was blood. The TCR comes from a woman aged 60-75 years in good health. The V and J genes are TRBV20-1 and TRBJ2-1, with TRBD1 as a possible D gene (6 bases). Here the CDR3 reads CSARADRNPNEQFF. The CDR3 DNA sequence: TGCAGTGCTAGAGCAGACAGGAATCCCAATGAGCAGTTCTTC.